What follows are 6 T cell receptor beta chains derived from one specimen sequenced in a study of beta chain features in type 1 diabetes. Expressed TCRB transcripts were sequenced after all isolated RNA was converted to cDNA. The data were produced by immunoSEQ multiplex PCR, yet TCRdb's version contains in-frame clones alone and is incomplete. The sample contains under 250,000 clones, less than 15% of which appear only once. The specimen was naive CD4+ T cells from blood. These receptors were collected from a woman in her thirties or forties in good health.

This clone was recorded a few times. The genes are TRBV11-2 and TRBJ1-1; D may be TRBD1 (5 bases). This CDR3 has 16 residues. Trimming took off 1 base at V and 0 bases at J, with 12 bases between the two ends. Germline CDR1 is SGHAT and CDR2 is FQNNGV. The CDR3 spells CASSLALTAMNTEAFF. DNA for the CDR3: TGTGCCAGCAGCTTAGCCCTGACAGCAATGAACACTGAAGCTTTCTTT.

This clone has only a few counts. The genes are TRBV4-1 and TRBJ2-7; 7 bases map to TRBD1. The length of the CDR3 is 13 residues. Germline values: CDR1 MGHRA, CDR2 YSYEKL. The V and J ends lost 4 bases and 7 bases, in that order; junction bases with no gene match: 7. For the CDR3, the DNA is TGCGCCAGCAGCCCGGGGACAGCCCTAGAGCAGTACTTC. This codes for CASSPGTALEQYF.

This clone was seen more than once but under ten times. This sequence joins TRBV10-3 and TRBJ2-5, with 9 bases matching TRBD2. From germline, CDR1 is ENHRY and CDR2 SYGVKD. CDR3 length equals 14 residues. V was clipped by 6 bases and J by 3 bases; unmatched bases: 5. CDR3 sequence reads: CAIRGGGAEETQYF. The DNA for the CDR3 is TGTGCCATCAGGGGCGGGGGGGCCGAAGAGACCCAGTACTTC.

This clone was counted a few times. V and J are TRBV5-4 and TRBJ1-3, with D uncertain. V was cut by 0 bases and J by 0 bases, with 7 bases left in between. The CDR3 is made up of 15 amino acids. Per germline, CDR1 SGHNT and CDR2 YYREEE (reference sequence). The CDR3 loop reads CASSLVGSSGNTIYF. The CDR3 coding sequence is TGTGCCAGCAGCTTGGTGGGGAGCTCTGGAAACACCATATATTTT.

This chain links TRBV9 with TRBJ2-3; D unresolved. The V gene's germline CDR1 is SGDLS and CDR2 YYNGEE. Trimming left V 4 bases short and J 4 bases short, with 10 bases between. The CDR3 consists of 13 residues. CDR3 region: CASSQNPADTQYF. The CDR3 region has the DNA TGTGCCAGCAGCCAAAACCCGGCAGATACGCAGTATTTT.

This clone showed up just a few times. The chain recombines TRBV7-9 with TRBJ1-5; 8 bases are a match to TRBD1. CDR1 is SEHNR and CDR2 is FQNEAQ in the germline V gene (reference sequence). V lost 6 bases, J lost 0 bases, and 16 bases stayed unmatched. CDR3 length: 19 residues. The CDR3 loop is CASSPGPARGRFSNQPQHF. The CDR3 DNA reads TGTGCCAGCAGTCCAGGCCCCGCCAGGGGGCGATTTAGCAATCAGCCCCAGCATTTT.